This T cell receptor (beta chain) was found in a study of cytomegalovirus exposure and HLA in healthy donors. The CDR3 is 15 amino acids. The germline V gene has CDR1 SGHRS and CDR2 YFSETQ. The ends lost 0 bases at V and 3 bases at J; junction bases unmatched: 4. The sample holds one count of this clone. What it recognizes is unknown. Primers: 60 Vbeta forward and 13 Jbeta reverse. Sequencing used immunoSEQ multiplex PCR; TCRdb keeps in-frame clones, though not all of them. The repertoire holds more than 110,000 clones, with roughly three quarters as singletons. Findings and limits, study-wide: For most TCR sequences rarity was the rule, although some public TCRs occurred in many donors. Diagnosis of cytomegalovirus status made by the classifier reportedly showed high specificity and sensitivity. Researchers reported in a later analysis that a missense DCLRE1C variant was tied to TCR beta V- and J-gene trimming.

The sequence was obtained from a woman aged 45-65 years in good health and CMV-seronegative. The material sequenced was PBMCs. V usage is TRBV5-1 and J usage is TRBJ2-7, with 9 bases aligning to TRBD2. CDR3 residues: CASSLVGGGGYEQYF. CDR3 DNA sequence: TGCGCCAGCAGCTTGGTTGGCGGGGGGGGCTACGAGCAGTACTTC. The variable domain in full, with the rest retrieved from reference TRBV5-1 and TRBJ2-7, is KAGVTQTPRYLIKTRGQQVTLSCSPISGHRSVSWYQQTPGQGLQFLFEYFSETQRNKGNFPGRFSGRQFSNSRSEMNVSTLELGDSALYLCASSLVGGGGYEQYFGPGTRLTVT.